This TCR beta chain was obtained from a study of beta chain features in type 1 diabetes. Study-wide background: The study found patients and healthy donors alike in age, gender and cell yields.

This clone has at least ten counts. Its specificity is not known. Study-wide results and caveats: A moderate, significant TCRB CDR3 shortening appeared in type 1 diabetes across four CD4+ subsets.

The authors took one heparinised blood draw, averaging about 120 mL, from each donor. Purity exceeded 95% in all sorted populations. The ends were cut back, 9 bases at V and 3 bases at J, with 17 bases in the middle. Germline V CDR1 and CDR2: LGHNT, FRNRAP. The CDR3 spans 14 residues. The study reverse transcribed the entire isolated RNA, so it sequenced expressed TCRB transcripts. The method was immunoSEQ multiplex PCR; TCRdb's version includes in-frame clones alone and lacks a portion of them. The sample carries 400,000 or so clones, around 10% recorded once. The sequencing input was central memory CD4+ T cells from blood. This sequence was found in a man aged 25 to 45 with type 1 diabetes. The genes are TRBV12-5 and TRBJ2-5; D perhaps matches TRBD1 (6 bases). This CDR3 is CARAPGTSKETQYF. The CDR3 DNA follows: TGTGCTAGGGCCCCGGGGACATCCAAAGAGACCCAGTACTTC.